This T cell receptor (beta chain) was sequenced during a study of cytomegalovirus exposure and HLA in healthy donors. Study findings and constraints: Specific recognition of CMV antigens was confirmed in vitro for a few chains (all CMV-associated).

Of note for this clone: As yet, its antigen is unknown.

TCRdb's copy holds only in-frame clones and misses some; the assay was immunoSEQ multiplex PCR. The sample contains tens of thousands of clones, 85% to 95% of which appear only once. V shed 0 bases and J shed 2 bases, with 10 bases lying between them. The CDR3 runs to 15 residues. CDR1 and CDR2 from the germline V gene are MGHRA and YSYEKL. The source material was PBMCs. V usage is TRBV4-1 and J usage is TRBJ1-1; D gene ambiguous. This TCR was recovered from a man in his late teens or twenties in good health and CMV-seronegative. CDR3 loop: CASSQEWSGNTEAFF. CDR3 sequence (DNA): TGCGCCAGCAGCCAAGAGTGGAGTGGAAACACTGAAGCTTTCTTT.